These T cell receptor beta chains were read from a single sample in a study of blood T cell repertoires in COVID-19. Here immunoSEQ multiplex PCR was the method, and the copy in TCRdb shows in-frame clones only, minus some. The sample lists 330,000 or so clones; approximately 89% were seen once. Sequenced input: peripheral blood. The source of these receptors is an older woman with COVID-19, enrolled during active disease. The CDR3 runs from the conserved cysteine through the conserved F or W. A D gene is named only where the DNA matches it firmly. Some rows have no size entry. The others give once, few or many, or a class for an expanded clone.

TRBV5-5	.	12	.	TRBJ2-3	TGTGCCAGCAGTCTGGCGGCAGTTACGCAGTATTTT	CASSLAAVTQYF
TRBV19	TRBD1	16	.	TRBJ2-1	TGTGCCAGTGCACCGGGACAGGGCCCACCCTACAATGAGCAGTTCTTC	CASAPGQGPPYNEQFF
TRBV5-1	.	18	.	TRBJ2-3	TGCGCCAGCAGCTACGGACAGGGAGGGGGTAAAGGAGTGGATACGCAGTATTTT	CASSYGQGGGKGVDTQYF
TRBV5-1	TRBD1	13	.	TRBJ1-2	TGCGCCAGCAGCTCCCGACAGGGTGGTGGCTACACCTTC	CASSSRQGGGYTF
TRBV3-1/TRBV3-2	.	16	.	TRBJ1-2	TGTGCCAGCAGCCAAGGTATCCGGGAGGCTGGCTATGGCTACACCTTC	CASSQGIREAGYGYTF
TRBV2	.	13	.	TRBJ2-2	TGTGCCAGCAGTCTAGCGAACACCGGGGAGCTGTTTTTT	CASSLANTGELFF
TRBV7-8	TRBD2	16	.	TRBJ2-3	TGTGCCAGCAGCGAGGACTATGGCGGGGGGGCAGATACGCAGTATTTT	CASSEDYGGGADTQYF
TRBV27	TRBD1	16	once	TRBJ2-3	TGTGCCAGCAGTCCCCTCGGACAGGGCCTATTGCAGGCGCAGTATTTT	CASSPLGQGLLQAQYF
TRBV29-1	.	11	.	TRBJ1-6	TGCAGCGATTACGGTAATTCACCCCTCCACTTT	CSDYGNSPLHF
TRBV19	TRBD1	13	.	TRBJ1-3	TGTGCCAGTGCACAGGGGCATGGAAACACCATATATTTT	CASAQGHGNTIYF